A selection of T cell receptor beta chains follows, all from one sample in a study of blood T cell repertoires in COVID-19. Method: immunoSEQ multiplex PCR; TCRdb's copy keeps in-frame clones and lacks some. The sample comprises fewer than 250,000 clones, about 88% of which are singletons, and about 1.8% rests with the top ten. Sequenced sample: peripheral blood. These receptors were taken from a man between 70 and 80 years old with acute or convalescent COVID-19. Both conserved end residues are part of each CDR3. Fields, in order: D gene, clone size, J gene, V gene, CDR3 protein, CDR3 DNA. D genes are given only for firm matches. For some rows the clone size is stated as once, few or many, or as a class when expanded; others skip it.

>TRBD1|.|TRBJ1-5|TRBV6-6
CASEAGQASNQPQHF
TGTGCCAGCGAAGCCGGACAGGCTAGCAATCAGCCCCAGCATTTT
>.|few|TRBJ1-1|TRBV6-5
CASFRPDTNTEAFF
TGTGCCAGCTTTCGGCCAGACACAAACACTGAAGCTTTCTTT
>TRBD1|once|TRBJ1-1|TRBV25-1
CASSATRQGASAFF
TGTGCCAGCAGTGCCACTCGTCAGGGGGCCTCAGCTTTCTTT
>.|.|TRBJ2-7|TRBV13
CASSLGYQGVSGSPDPPFF
TGTGCCAGCAGCTTAGGTTATCAGGGGGTGAGCGGGAGCCCCGACCCTCCATTCTTC
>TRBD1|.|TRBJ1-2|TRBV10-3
CAISESGQGRGYTF
TGTGCCATCAGTGAGTCCGGACAGGGGAGGGGCTACACCTTC
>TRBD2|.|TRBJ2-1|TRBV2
CATPTGTSARTEQFF
TGTGCCACCCCTACAGGTACTAGCGCGAGGACGGAGCAGTTCTTC
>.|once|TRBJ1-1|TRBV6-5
CASRIAGNTEAFF
TGTGCCAGTCGTATTGCGGGTAACACTGAAGCTTTCTTT
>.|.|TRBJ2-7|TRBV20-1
CSASTASSGYEQYF
TGCAGTGCTAGTACAGCATCCTCCGGCTACGAGCAGTACTTC
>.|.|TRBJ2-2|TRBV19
CASSNTGTINTGELFF
TGTGCCAGTAGTAATACCGGGACAATAAACACCGGGGAGCTGTTTTTT
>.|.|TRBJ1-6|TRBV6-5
CASSYSWGRNSPLHF
TGTGCCAGCAGTTACTCGTGGGGCCGTAATTCACCCCTCCACTTT
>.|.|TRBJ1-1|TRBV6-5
CASRTTRNTEAFF
TGTGCCAGCAGAACCACACGGAACACTGAAGCTTTCTTT
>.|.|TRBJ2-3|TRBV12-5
CASGLYTDTQYF
TGTGCTAGTGGCCTATACACAGATACGCAGTATTTT
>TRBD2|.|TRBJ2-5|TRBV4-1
CASSQGAGLETQYF
TGCGCCAGCAGCCAAGGAGCGGGACTGGAGACCCAGTACTTC
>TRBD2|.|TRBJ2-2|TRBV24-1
CATSASGMNTGELFF
TGTGCCACCAGTGCTAGCGGGATGAACACCGGGGAGCTGTTTTTT
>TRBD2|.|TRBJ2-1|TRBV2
CASRATSGLKQFF
TGTGCCAGCAGAGCTACTAGCGGCCTCAAGCAGTTCTTC
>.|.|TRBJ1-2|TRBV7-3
CASSLGGNYGYTF
TGTGCCAGCAGCTTGGGGGGGAACTATGGCTACACCTTC
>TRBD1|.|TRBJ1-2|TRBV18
CASSPGQGGYGYTF
TGTGCCAGCTCACCGGGACAGGGGGGATATGGCTACACCTTC
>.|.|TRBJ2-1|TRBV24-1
CATSDFRGSSYNEQFF
TGTGCCACCAGTGATTTCCGAGGGAGCTCCTACAATGAGCAGTTCTTC
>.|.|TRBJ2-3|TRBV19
CASSLMASRTDTQYF
TGTGCCAGTAGTCTGATGGCTAGTCGAACAGATACGCAGTATTTT
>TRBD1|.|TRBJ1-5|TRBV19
CASSPGRGWQPQHF
TGTGCCAGTAGTCCAGGCAGGGGGTGGCAGCCCCAGCATTTT
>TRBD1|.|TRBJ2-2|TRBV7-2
CASSRRDRGHGELFF
TGTGCCAGCAGCCGCAGGGACAGGGGGCACGGGGAGCTGTTTTTT
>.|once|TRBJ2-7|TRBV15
CATSRDAGTPDDF
TGTGCCACCAGCAGAGATGCAGGGACACCAGACGACTTC
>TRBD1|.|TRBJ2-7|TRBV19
CASATSGGSSYEQYF
TGTGCCAGCGCAACCTCAGGGGGCAGCTCCTACGAGCAGTACTTC
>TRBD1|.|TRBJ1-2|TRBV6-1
CASSEVPRVGQGAHGYTF
TGTGCCAGCAGTGAAGTCCCAAGGGTCGGACAGGGGGCACATGGCTACACCTTC
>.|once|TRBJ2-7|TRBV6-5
CASSPYRGQYEQYF
TGTGCCAGCAGCCCCTACCGCGGACAGTACGAGCAGTACTTC
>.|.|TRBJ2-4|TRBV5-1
CASSFLRRDGIQYF
TGCGCCAGCAGTTTCCTCCGCAGGGATGGCATTCAGTACTTC
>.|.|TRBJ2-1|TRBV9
CASSVGVLRGNEQFF
TGTGCCAGCAGCGTAGGGGTGCTACGGGGGAATGAGCAGTTCTTC
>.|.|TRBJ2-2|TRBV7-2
CASSLRTGELFF
TGTGCCAGCAGCTTACGTACCGGGGAGCTGTTTTTT
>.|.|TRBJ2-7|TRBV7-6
CASSLEAGIFYEQYF
TGTGCCAGCAGCTTAGAGGCAGGGATTTTCTACGAGCAGTACTTC
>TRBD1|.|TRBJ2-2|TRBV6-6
CASSLRGRGAGELFF
TGTGCCAGCAGCCTCAGGGGGCGCGGCGCCGGGGAGCTGTTTTTT
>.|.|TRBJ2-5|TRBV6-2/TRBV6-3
CASSSGETQYF
TGTGCCAGCAGTTCAGGAGAGACCCAGTACTTC
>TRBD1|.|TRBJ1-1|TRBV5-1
CASSSGQGNTEAFF
TGCGCCAGCAGCTCGGGACAGGGGAACACTGAAGCTTTCTTT
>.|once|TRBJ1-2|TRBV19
CASSIVGAGTNYGYTF
TGTGCCAGTAGTATAGTAGGCGCCGGGACAAACTATGGCTACACCTTC